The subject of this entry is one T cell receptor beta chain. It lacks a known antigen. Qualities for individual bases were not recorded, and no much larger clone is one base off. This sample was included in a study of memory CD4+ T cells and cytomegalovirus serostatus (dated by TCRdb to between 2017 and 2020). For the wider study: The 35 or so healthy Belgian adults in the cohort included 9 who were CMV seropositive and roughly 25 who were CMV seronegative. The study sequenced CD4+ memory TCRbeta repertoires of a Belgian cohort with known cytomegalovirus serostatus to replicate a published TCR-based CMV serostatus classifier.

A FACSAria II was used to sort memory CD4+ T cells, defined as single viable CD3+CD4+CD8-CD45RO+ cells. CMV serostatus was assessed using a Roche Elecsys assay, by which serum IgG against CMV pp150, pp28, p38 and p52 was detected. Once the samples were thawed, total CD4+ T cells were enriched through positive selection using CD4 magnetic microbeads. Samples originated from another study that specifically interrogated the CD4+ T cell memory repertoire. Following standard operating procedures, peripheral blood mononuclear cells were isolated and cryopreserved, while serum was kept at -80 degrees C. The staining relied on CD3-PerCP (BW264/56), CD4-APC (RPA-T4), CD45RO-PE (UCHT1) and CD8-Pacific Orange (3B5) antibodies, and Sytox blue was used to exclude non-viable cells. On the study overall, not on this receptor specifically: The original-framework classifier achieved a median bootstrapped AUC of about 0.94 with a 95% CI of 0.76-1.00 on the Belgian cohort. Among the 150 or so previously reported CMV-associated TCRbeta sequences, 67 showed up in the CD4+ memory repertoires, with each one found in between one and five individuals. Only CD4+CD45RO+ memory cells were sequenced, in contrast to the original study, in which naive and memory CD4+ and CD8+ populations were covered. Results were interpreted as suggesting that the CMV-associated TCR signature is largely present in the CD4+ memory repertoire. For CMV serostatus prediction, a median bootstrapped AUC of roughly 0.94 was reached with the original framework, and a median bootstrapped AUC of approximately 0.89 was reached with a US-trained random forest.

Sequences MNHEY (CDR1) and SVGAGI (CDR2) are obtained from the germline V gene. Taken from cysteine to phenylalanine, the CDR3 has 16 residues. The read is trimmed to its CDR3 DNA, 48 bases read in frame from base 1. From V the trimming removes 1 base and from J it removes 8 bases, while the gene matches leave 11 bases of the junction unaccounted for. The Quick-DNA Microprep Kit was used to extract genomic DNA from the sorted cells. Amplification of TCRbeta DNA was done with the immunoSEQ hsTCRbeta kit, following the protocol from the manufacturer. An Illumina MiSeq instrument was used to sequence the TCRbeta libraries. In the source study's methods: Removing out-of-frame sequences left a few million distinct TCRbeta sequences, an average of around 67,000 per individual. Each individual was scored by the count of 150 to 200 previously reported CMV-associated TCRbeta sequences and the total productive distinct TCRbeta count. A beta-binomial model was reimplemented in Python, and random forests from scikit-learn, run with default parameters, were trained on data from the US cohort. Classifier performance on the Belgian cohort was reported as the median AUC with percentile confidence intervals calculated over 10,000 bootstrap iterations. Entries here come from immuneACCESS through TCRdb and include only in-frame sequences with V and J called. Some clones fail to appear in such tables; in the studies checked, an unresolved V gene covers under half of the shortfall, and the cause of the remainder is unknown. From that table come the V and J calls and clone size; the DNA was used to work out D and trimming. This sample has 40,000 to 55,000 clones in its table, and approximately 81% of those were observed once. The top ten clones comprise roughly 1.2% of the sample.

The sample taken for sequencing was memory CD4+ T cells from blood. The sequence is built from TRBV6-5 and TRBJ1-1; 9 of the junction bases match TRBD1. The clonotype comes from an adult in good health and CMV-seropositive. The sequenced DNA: TGTGCCAGCAGTTACTTAAGTCCGGACAGGGGAAGAGAAGCTTTCTTT. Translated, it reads CASSYLSPDRGREAFF.